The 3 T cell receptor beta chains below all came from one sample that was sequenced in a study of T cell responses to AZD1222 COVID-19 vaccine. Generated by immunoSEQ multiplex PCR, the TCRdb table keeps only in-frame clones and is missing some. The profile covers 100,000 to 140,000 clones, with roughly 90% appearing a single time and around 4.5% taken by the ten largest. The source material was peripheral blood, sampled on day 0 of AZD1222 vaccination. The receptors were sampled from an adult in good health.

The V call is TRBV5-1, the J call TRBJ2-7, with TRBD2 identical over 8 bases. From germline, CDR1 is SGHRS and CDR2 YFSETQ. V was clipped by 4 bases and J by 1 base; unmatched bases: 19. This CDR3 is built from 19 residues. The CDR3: CASSPRPAGVNLGSYEQYF. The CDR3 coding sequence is TGCGCCAGCAGCCCGCGACCAGCGGGAGTAAATCTTGGGTCCTACGAGCAGTACTTC.

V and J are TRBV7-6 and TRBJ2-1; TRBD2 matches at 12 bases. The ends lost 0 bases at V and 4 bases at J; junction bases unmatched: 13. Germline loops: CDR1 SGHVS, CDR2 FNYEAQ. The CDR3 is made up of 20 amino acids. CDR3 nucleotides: TGTGCCAGCAGCTTAGCGCCTAGCGGGAGGGCTGCAGTAGGATACAATGAGCAGTTCTTC. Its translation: CASSLAPSGRAAVGYNEQFF.

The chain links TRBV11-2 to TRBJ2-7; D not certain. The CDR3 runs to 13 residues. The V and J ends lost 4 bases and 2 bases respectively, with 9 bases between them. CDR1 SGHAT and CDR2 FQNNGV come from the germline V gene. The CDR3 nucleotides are TGTGCCAGCAGCTCTCAGCGAACCTACGAGCAGTACTTC. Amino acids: CASSSQRTYEQYF. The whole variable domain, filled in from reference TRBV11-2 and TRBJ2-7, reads EAGVAQSPRYKIIEKRQSVAFWCNPISGHATLYWYQQILGQGPKLLIQFQNNGVVDDSQLPKDRFSAERLKGVDSTLKIQPAKLEDSAVYLCASSSQRTYEQYFGPGTRLTVT.